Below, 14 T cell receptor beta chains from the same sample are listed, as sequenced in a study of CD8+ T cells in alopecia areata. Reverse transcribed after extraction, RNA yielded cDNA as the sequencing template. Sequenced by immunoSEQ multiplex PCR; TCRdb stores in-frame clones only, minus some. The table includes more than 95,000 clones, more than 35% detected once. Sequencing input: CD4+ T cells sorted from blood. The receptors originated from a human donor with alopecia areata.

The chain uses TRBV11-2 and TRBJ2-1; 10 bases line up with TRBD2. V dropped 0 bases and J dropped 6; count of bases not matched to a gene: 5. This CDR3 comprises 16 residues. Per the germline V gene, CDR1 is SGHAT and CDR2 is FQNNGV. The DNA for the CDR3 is TGTGCCAGCAGCTTAGATCGATTAGCGGGGGGCAATGAGCAGTTCTTC. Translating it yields CASSLDRLAGGNEQFF.

CDR3 sequence reads: CASSPRANANTGELFF. In nucleotides, the CDR3 is TGCGCCAGCAGCCCCCGAGCGAACGCGAACACCGGGGAGCTGTTTTTT. This chain joins TRBV4-3 and TRBJ2-2; D is ambiguous. The CDR3 loop spans 16 amino acids. Germline CDR1 LGHNA, CDR2 YSLEER. Trimming pared 4 bases from V and 0 bases from J, leaving 12 bases between.

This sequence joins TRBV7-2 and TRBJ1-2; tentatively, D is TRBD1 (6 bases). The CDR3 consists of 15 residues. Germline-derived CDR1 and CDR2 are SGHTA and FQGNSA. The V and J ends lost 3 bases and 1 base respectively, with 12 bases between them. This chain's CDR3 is CASSFRVDSNYGYTF. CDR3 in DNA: TGTGCCAGCAGCTTCCGAGTGGACAGTAACTATGGCTACACCTTC.

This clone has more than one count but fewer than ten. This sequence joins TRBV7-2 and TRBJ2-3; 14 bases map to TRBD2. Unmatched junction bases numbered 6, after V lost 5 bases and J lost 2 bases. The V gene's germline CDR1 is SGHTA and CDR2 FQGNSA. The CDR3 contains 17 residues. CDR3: CASSLRTSGGFTDTQYF. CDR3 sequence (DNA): TGTGCCAGCAGCCTCAGGACTAGCGGGGGGTTCACAGATACGCAGTATTTT. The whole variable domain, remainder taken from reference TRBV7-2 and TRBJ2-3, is GAGVSQSPSNKVTEKGKDVELRCDPISGHTALYWYRQSLGQGLEFLIYFQGNSAPDKSGLPSDRFSAERTGGSVSTLTIQRTQQEDSAVYLCASSLRTSGGFTDTQYFGPGTRLTVL.

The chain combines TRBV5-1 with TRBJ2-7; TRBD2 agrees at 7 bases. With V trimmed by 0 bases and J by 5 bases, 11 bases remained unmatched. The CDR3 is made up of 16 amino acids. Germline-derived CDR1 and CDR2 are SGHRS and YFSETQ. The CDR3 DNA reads TGCGCCAGCAGCTTGGAAGATCGCGGGAGTCTGGACGAGCAGTACTTC. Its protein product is CASSLEDRGSLDEQYF. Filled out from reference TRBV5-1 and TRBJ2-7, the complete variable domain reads KAGVTQTPRYLIKTRGQQVTLSCSPISGHRSVSWYQQTPGQGLQFLFEYFSETQRNKGNFPGRFSGRQFSNSRSEMNVSTLELGDSALYLCASSLEDRGSLDEQYFGPGTRLTVT.

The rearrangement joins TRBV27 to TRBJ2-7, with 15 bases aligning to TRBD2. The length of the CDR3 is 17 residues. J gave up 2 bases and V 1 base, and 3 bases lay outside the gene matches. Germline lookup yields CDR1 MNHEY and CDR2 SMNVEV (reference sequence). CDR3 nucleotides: TGTGCCAGCAGTTTATTACGGACTAGCGGGAGGGCCTACGAGCAGTACTTC. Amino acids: CASSLLRTSGRAYEQYF.

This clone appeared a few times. CDR3 DNA sequence: TGTGCCAGCAGTAGGGCAGCGTCAACTAATGAAAAACTGTTTTTT. It yields the protein CASSRAASTNEKLFF. The chain is built from TRBV28 and TRBJ1-4; D not certain. CDR1 MDHEN and CDR2 SYDVKM come from the germline V gene. This CDR3 has 15 amino acids. The V end lost 5 bases, the J end lost 0 bases, and 10 bases lay between the germline ends.

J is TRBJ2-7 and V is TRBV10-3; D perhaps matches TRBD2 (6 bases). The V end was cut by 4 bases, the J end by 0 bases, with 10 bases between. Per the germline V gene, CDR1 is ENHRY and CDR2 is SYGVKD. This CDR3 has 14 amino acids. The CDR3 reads CAISGGGSSYEQYF. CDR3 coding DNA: TGTGCCATCAGTGGAGGAGGGAGCTCCTACGAGCAGTACTTC.

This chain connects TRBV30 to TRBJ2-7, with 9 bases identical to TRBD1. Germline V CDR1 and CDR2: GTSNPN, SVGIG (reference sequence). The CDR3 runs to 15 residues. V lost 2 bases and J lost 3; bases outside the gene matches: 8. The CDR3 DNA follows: TGTGCCTGGAGTCAAGGACAGGGGCCACTCTACGAGCAGTACTTC. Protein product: CAWSQGQGPLYEQYF.

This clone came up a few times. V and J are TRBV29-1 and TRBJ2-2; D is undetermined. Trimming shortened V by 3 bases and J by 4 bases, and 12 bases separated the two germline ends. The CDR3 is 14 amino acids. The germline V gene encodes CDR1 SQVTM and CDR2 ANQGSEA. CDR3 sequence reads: CSVDRAGTTGELFF. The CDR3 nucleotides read TGCAGCGTTGATCGGGCAGGTACCACCGGGGAGCTGTTTTTT.

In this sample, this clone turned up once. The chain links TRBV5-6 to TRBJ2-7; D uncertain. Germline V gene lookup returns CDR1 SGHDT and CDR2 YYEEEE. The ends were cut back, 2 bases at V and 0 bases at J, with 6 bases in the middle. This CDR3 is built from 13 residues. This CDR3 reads CASSLPASYEQYF. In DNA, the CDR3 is TGTGCCAGCAGCTTACCAGCCTCCTACGAGCAGTACTTC.

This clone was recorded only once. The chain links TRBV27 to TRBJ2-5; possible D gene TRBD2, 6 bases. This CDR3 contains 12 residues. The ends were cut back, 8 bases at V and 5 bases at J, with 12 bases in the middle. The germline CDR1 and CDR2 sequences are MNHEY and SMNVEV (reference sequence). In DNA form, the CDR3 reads TGTGCCAGCTGGAGGGCGGGGGAGACCCAGTACTTC. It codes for CASWRAGETQYF.

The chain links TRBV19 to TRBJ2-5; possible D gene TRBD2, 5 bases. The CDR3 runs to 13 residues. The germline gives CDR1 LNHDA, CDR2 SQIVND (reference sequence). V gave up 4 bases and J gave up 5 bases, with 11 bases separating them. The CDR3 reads CASSTGRLETQYF. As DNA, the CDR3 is TGTGCCAGTAGTACGGGAAGGCTGGAGACCCAGTACTTC.

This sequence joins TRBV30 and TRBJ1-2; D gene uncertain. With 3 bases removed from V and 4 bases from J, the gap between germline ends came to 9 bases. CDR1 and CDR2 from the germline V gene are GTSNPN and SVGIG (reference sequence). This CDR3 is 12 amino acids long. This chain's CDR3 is CAWSVGLYGYTF. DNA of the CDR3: TGTGCCTGGAGCGTCGGGCTCTATGGCTACACCTTC. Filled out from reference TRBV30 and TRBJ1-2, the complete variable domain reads SQTIHQWPATLVQPVGSPLSLECTVEGTSNPNLYWYRQAAGRGLQLLFYSVGIGQISSEVPQNLSASRPQDRQFILSSKKLLLSDSGFYLCAWSVGLYGYTFGSGTRLTVV.